Each of the 19 T cell receptor beta chains below was sequenced from the same sample in a study of response to subunit inactivated influenza vaccine. A single record per CDR3 protein comes from TCRdb applying MiXCR to the RT-PCR reads. Counted here are some 850,000 distinct CDR3 sequences, about 18% occurring once; the ten biggest clones make up approximately 10%. This material consisted of PBMCs from blood, taken around 5 days after vaccination. Receptors originate from a man aged 45-65 years who received an inactivated influenza vaccine.

This clonotype has just a few counts. The rearrangement uses TRBV4-2 and TRBJ1-4; unclear D gene. The germline gives CDR1 LGHNA, CDR2 YNFKEQ. This CDR3 comprises 16 residues. The V end lost 1 base, the J end lost 0 bases, and 9 bases lay between the germline ends. CDR3 sequence reads: CASSQGDSTTNEKLFF. The CDR3 DNA sequence: TGTGCCAGCAGCCAAGGCGATAGCACAACTAATGAAAAACTGTTTTTT.

This clonotype showed up just a few times. The chain joins TRBV28 to TRBJ2-7, with D unresolved. Germline V gene data show CDR1 as MDHEN and CDR2 as SYDVKM. There are 14 residues in the CDR3. V lost 7 bases and J lost 4, with 17 bases in between. The CDR3 protein is CASNPALISYEQYF. In DNA, the CDR3 is TGTGCCAGCAATCCAGCCTTAATAAGTTACGAGCAGTACTTC.

The chain employs TRBV19 and TRBJ2-1; D call uncertain. V was clipped by 3 bases and J by 12 bases, with 12 bases between them. CDR1 is LNHDA and CDR2 is SQIVND in the germline V gene (reference sequence). This CDR3 region has 12 residues. CDR3 in DNA: TGTGCCAGTAGTATCCAGAGTAGTGCGCAGTTCTTC. Its translation: CASSIQSSAQFF.

The gene calls are TRBV6-1 and TRBJ1-1, with 7 positions matching TRBD1. The CDR3 is 14 amino acids. Trimming took 5 bases from V and 1 from J; bases not matched to a gene: 4. Germline V CDR1 and CDR2: MNHNS, SASEGT. The CDR3 sequence: CASSTGAGNTEAFF. As DNA, the CDR3 is TGTGCCAGCAGTACAGGGGCGGGGAACACTGAAGCTTTCTTT.

In this sample, this clonotype turned up a few times. V gene TRBV20-1 combines with J gene TRBJ1-2; 8 bases line up with TRBD1. Per the germline V gene, CDR1 is DFQATT and CDR2 is SNEGSKA (reference sequence). The CDR3 extends over 16 amino acids. V gave up 1 base and J gave up 0 bases; unmatched junction bases: 7. The CDR3, as DNA: TGCAGTGCTAGAGGGTGGGACAGGCCGCCTAACTATGGCTACACCTTC. It yields the protein CSARGWDRPPNYGYTF.

Ten or more counts support this clonotype. The V call is TRBV5-1, the J call TRBJ2-7; TRBD1 aligns across 7 bases. Germline V lookup: CDR1 SGHRS, CDR2 YFSETQ. Trimming cost V 3 bases and J 2 bases; bases outside gene matches: 5. The CDR3 is made up of 14 amino acids. The CDR3 nucleotides are TGCGCCAGCAGCTCGTCCGGGACAGCCTACGAGCAGTACTTC. Its translation: CASSSSGTAYEQYF.

This clonotype was seen ten or more times. The genes are TRBV6-2 or TRBV6-3 and TRBJ2-5, with D possibly TRBD2 on 6 matching bases. V gave up 7 bases and J gave up 2 bases, with 14 bases separating them. Germline CDR1 MNHEY, CDR2 SVGEGT. This CDR3 has 14 amino acids. The CDR3 reads CASIFGEDQETQYF. CDR3 sequence (DNA): TGTGCCAGCATTTTCGGGGAGGATCAAGAGACCCAGTACTTC.

This clonotype was found a few times. The CDR3 protein is CASSYSPTGSVGYTF. The CDR3, as DNA: TGTGCCAGCAGTTACTCGCCGACAGGGAGTGTTGGCTACACCTTC. The V gene is TRBV6-5, the J gene TRBJ1-2, with 7 bases lining up with TRBD1. The germline V gene has CDR1 MNHEY and CDR2 SVGAGI. V trimming: 0 bases; J trimming: 7 bases; junction bases outside the gene matches: 8. CDR3 length: 15 residues.

This clonotype was recorded many times. J is TRBJ1-3 and V is TRBV5-1, with a possible D match to TRBD1 (5 bases). The CDR3 length is 17 residues. The germline gives CDR1 SGHRS, CDR2 YFSETQ. Between the trimmed V and J ends, which lost 0 bases and 2 bases, there was a span of 15 bases. The CDR3 region is CASSLGVPGLTGNTIYF. For the CDR3, the DNA is TGCGCCAGCAGCTTGGGGGTACCGGGGCTGACTGGAAACACCATATATTTT.

This clonotype was seen only a few times. The chain links TRBV28 to TRBJ2-7; D might be TRBD1 (5 bases). Trimming took off 6 bases at V and 5 bases at J, with 17 bases between the two ends. From germline, CDR1 is MDHEN and CDR2 SYDVKM. The CDR3 runs 14 residues. In DNA form, the CDR3 reads TGTGCCAGCAGGCCCGTGGCTGGGGCCCACGAGCAGTACTTC. Translated, it gives CASRPVAGAHEQYF.

This clonotype was seen at least ten times. The V gene is TRBV5-1, the J gene TRBJ2-1, with TRBD1 matching 7 bases. CDR3 size: 14 residues. Germline CDR1 and CDR2: SGHRS and YFSETQ. V lost 0 bases to trimming and J lost 6 bases; unmatched junction nucleotides: 3. CDR3 amino acids: CASSLGQGFNEQFF. The CDR3, as DNA: TGCGCCAGCAGCTTGGGACAGGGTTTCAATGAGCAGTTCTTC.

This clonotype was seen a handful of times. The chain couples TRBV4-3 to TRBJ1-1, with D possibly TRBD1 on 6 matching bases. V was cut by 4 bases and J by 7 bases, with 16 bases left in between. This CDR3 has 14 amino acids. Germline assignment: CDR1 LGHNA and CDR2 YSLEER. CDR3 in amino acids: CASSLSMGGGEAFF. The CDR3 DNA is TGCGCCAGCAGCCTATCGATGGGGGGCGGTGAAGCTTTCTTT.

Concerning this clonotype itself: Being one base from a much bigger clone, this may be a read error. V is TRBV20-1 and J is TRBJ2-7; no firm D call. The CDR3 is 13 residues long. Germline loops: CDR1 DFQATT, CDR2 SNEGSKA (reference sequence). The V end lost 5 bases, the J end lost 3 bases, and 14 bases lay between the germline ends. The CDR3 nucleotides read TGCAGTGCTTTCCGGATCAGTGACTACGAGCAGTACTTC. Encoded protein: CSAFRISDYEQYF.

The V call is TRBV6-1, the J call TRBJ2-1, with TRBD1 matching 7 bases. The CDR3 is made up of 15 amino acids. V lost 4 bases to trimming and J lost 2 bases; unmatched junction nucleotides: 5. The germline gives CDR1 MNHNS, CDR2 SASEGT. CDR3 protein: CASSGGTDPYNEQFF. The CDR3 nucleotides read TGTGCCAGCAGTGGTGGGACAGACCCCTACAATGAGCAGTTCTTC.

In its sample, this clonotype was seen a few times. The gene calls are TRBV5-1 and TRBJ2-7, with 7 bases fitting TRBD1. J lost 5 bases, V lost 3 bases, and 5 bases had no gene match. This CDR3 is 13 amino acids long. CDR1 is SGHRS and CDR2 is YFSETQ in the germline V gene. The CDR3 protein is CASSYRGTDEQYF. The DNA for the CDR3 is TGCGCCAGCAGCTACAGGGGAACCGACGAGCAGTACTTC.

The sample holds a few counts of this clonotype. This chain links TRBV7-9 with TRBJ2-5; D is ambiguous. Trimming took 4 bases from V and 2 from J, leaving 8 bases between them. CDR3 size: 13 residues. Germline V gives CDR1 SEHNR, CDR2 FQNEAQ (reference sequence). In DNA, the CDR3 is TGTGCCAGCAGCTCTTCCAGACAAGAGACCCAGTACTTC. Residues: CASSSSRQETQYF.

This rearrangement joins TRBV11-2 to TRBJ2-5; 8 bases fit TRBD1. Germline CDR1 and CDR2: SGHAT and FQNNGV. The ends lost 1 base at V and 5 bases at J; junction bases unmatched: 9. The CDR3 loop spans 16 amino acids. The DNA of the CDR3 is TGTGCCAGCAGCTTAGTCCTGACAGGGGAGTGGGAGACCCAGTACTTC. Protein sequence: CASSLVLTGEWETQYF.

A few counts support this clonotype. The V gene is TRBV12-3 or TRBV12-4, the J gene TRBJ1-5; a weak D match, TRBD1 (5 bases). V lost 3 bases and J 2 bases, leaving 11 bases between the germline ends. The CDR3 loop spans 15 amino acids. The CDR3: CASSFTGGGNQPQHF. For the CDR3, the DNA is TGTGCCAGCAGTTTCACAGGAGGGGGCAATCAGCCCCAGCATTTT.

At least ten counts were recorded for this clonotype. V usage is TRBV12-3 or TRBV12-4 and J usage is TRBJ2-1, with unresolved D. The CDR3 is 14 residues long. Trimming pared 6 bases from V and 0 bases from J, leaving 9 bases between. This chain's CDR3 is CASSHGSSYNEQFF. CDR3 DNA: TGTGCCAGCAGCCACGGTAGCTCCTACAATGAGCAGTTCTTC.